The 29 T cell receptor beta chains reported below all come from one sample, sequenced in a study of response to subunit inactivated influenza vaccine. TCRdb itself ran the RT-PCR reads through MiXCR, one entry per CDR3 protein. The repertoire holds roughly 500,000 distinct CDR3 sequences, with around 25% as singletons. Sequenced material: CD4+ T cells sorted from PBMCs, taken around 5 days after vaccination. Receptors were obtained from a man aged 50 to 59 who received an inactivated influenza vaccine.

This chain connects TRBV20-1 to TRBJ2-7; TRBD2 agrees at 10 bases. Germline CDR1 DFQATT, CDR2 SNEGSKA (reference sequence). The CDR3 contains 15 residues. Losses at the gene ends were 0 bases for V and 10 bases for J; bases not matched to a gene: 12. The CDR3 nucleotides read TGCAGTGCTAGAGATAGGCTAGCGGGAGAGTGGAGACAGTACTTC. Amino acid sequence: CSARDRLAGEWRQYF.

This clonotype turned up a few times. The chain joins TRBV7-3 to TRBJ2-3; D is possibly TRBD1 (6 bases). CDR3 length: 16 amino acids. With 1 base removed from V and 2 bases from J, the gap between germline ends came to 13 bases. Germline-derived CDR1 and CDR2 are SGHTA and FQGTGA. CDR3 in DNA: TGTGCCAGCAGCTTAAGAGGCAGGGGAACCACAGATACGCAGTATTTT. The encoded protein is CASSLRGRGTTDTQYF.

The chain recombines TRBV4-3 with TRBJ2-7; 10 bases agree with TRBD1. The CDR3 extends over 15 amino acids. Germline V CDR1 and CDR2: LGHNA, YSLEER. With 4 bases clipped from V and 0 bases from J, the junction kept 3 bases outside the gene matches. This CDR3 reads CASSLGTGASYEQYF. The CDR3, as DNA: TGCGCCAGCAGCCTCGGGACAGGGGCCTCCTACGAGCAGTACTTC.

The J gene is TRBJ1-5, the V gene TRBV12-3 or TRBV12-4; D perhaps matches TRBD1 (5 bases). Trimming shortened V by 6 bases and J by 5 bases, and 17 bases separated the two germline ends. This CDR3 spans 15 amino acids. The DNA for the CDR3 is TGTGCCAGCAGCCCTGGTCGAGGGGCTTATCAGCCCCAGCATTTT. Amino acids: CASSPGRGAYQPQHF.

This clonotype was detected only a few times. This chain links TRBV5-1 with TRBJ2-4; TRBD1 matches 7 bases. This CDR3 has 15 residues. Germline CDR1 and CDR2: SGHRS and YFSETQ. V trimming: 4 bases; J trimming: 1 base; junction bases outside the gene matches: 5. The CDR3 loop reads CASSAEQGAKNIQYF. CDR3 nucleotide sequence: TGCGCCAGCAGCGCCGAACAGGGGGCCAAAAACATTCAGTACTTC.

This chain connects TRBV11-2 to TRBJ2-5; D possibly corresponds to TRBD2 (5 bases). This CDR3 spans 13 amino acids. Trimming left V 4 bases short and J 4 bases short, with 10 bases between. Germline CDR1 and CDR2: SGHAT and FQNNGV. CDR3 residues: CASSSGNLETQYF. The CDR3 bases are TGTGCCAGCAGCTCCGGGAACTTAGAGACCCAGTACTTC.

This clonotype has just a few counts. The chain carries TRBV30 and TRBJ1-5; 7 bases fit TRBD1. Losses at the gene ends were 2 bases for V and 0 bases for J; bases not matched to a gene: 4. Per the germline V gene, CDR1 is GTSNPN and CDR2 is SVGIG (reference sequence). The CDR3 contains 15 residues. CDR3 sequence reads: CAWSFGTVSNQPQHF. In nucleotides, the CDR3 is TGTGCCTGGAGTTTTGGGACAGTTAGCAATCAGCCCCAGCATTTT.

This clonotype came up many times. This chain links TRBV7-2 with TRBJ1-6; D might be TRBD1 (6 bases). Deletions cut 6 bases from V and 7 bases from J, with 13 bases between. CDR1 and CDR2 (germline): SGHTA, FQGNSA. The CDR3 is 14 residues long. CDR3 in amino acids: CASSYRVLNSPLHF. DNA of the CDR3: TGTGCCAGCAGTTACAGGGTTCTCAATTCACCCCTCCACTTT.

This clonotype was detected only a few times. The chain is built from TRBV20-1 and TRBJ1-5; D possibly corresponds to TRBD1 (5 bases). CDR1 and CDR2 from the germline V gene are DFQATT and SNEGSKA (reference sequence). The length of the CDR3 is 14 residues. V was cut by 4 bases and J by 0 bases, with 10 bases left in between. The chain's CDR3 is CSANTGTSNQPQHF. The DNA for the CDR3 is TGCAGTGCTAACACAGGAACTAGCAATCAGCCCCAGCATTTT.

The J gene is TRBJ2-2, the V gene TRBV5-1; TRBD1 aligns across 7 bases. Germline V gives CDR1 SGHRS, CDR2 YFSETQ. The CDR3 is 14 residues long. The V segment lost 5 bases and the J segment 5 bases; nucleotides outside the gene matches: 6. The CDR3 nucleotides are TGCGCCAGCAGAGGGACAGATACTACCGGGGAGCTGTTTTTT. Its protein is CASRGTDTTGELFF.

This rearrangement joins TRBV10-3 to TRBJ2-7; 9 nucleotides agree with TRBD1. The CDR3 has 14 amino acids. Trimming removed 4 bases from V and 3 bases from J; junction bases left unmatched: 4. Per germline, CDR1 ENHRY and CDR2 SYGVKD. CDR3 DNA sequence: TGTGCCATCAGTGGGACAGGGGTTAACTACGAGCAGTACTTC. It encodes CAISGTGVNYEQYF.

This clonotype has just a few counts. The chain carries TRBV7-2 and TRBJ2-5; 7 bases agree with TRBD1. Germline loops: CDR1 SGHTA, CDR2 FQGNSA. The CDR3 sequence is 15 residues long. V lost 3 bases, J lost 5 bases, and 9 bases stayed unmatched. This CDR3 is CASSFQTGSRETQYF. CDR3 nucleotide sequence: TGTGCCAGCAGCTTTCAGACAGGGTCGAGGGAGACCCAGTACTTC.

CDR3 in amino acids: CASSFHGWGNQPQHF. CDR3 nucleotide sequence: TGTGCCAGCAGCTTCCACGGTTGGGGCAATCAGCCCCAGCATTTT. V is TRBV7-2 and J is TRBJ1-5; D remains unclear. The CDR3 is 15 residues long. From germline, CDR1 is SGHTA and CDR2 FQGNSA. V was clipped by 3 bases and J by 2 bases, with 11 bases between them.

The chain uses TRBV28 and TRBJ1-1; 11 bases map to TRBD1. CDR1 is MDHEN and CDR2 is SYDVKM in the germline V gene. The CDR3 is made up of 15 amino acids. After removal of 6 bases from V and 4 bases from J, the junction contained 7 bases not matched to a gene. CDR3 coding DNA: TGTGCCAGCAGGAGCCCCGGACAGGGGGCCACTGAAGCTTTCTTT. Translation: CASRSPGQGATEAFF.

The gene calls are TRBV12-3 or TRBV12-4 and TRBJ2-6, with D unresolved. V lost 3 bases to trimming and J lost 0 bases, with 15 bases between them. This CDR3 comprises 18 residues. CDR3: CASSFSLAANSGANVLTF. CDR3 in DNA: TGTGCCAGCAGTTTTTCCCTTGCAGCCAACTCTGGGGCCAACGTCCTGACTTTC.

This clonotype was detected many times. CDR3 sequence reads: CASSTGAASSYNEQFF. CDR3 bases: TGTGCCAGCAGTACCGGCGCTGCGAGCTCCTACAATGAGCAGTTCTTC. The gene calls are TRBV6-4 and TRBJ2-1; no firm D call. Germline V gene sequence: CDR1 MRHNA, CDR2 SNTAGT. V shed 5 bases and J shed 0 bases, with 14 bases lying between them. This CDR3 spans 16 amino acids.

The chain joins TRBV7-9 to TRBJ2-3; 8 bases map to TRBD1. Germline CDR1 and CDR2: SEHNR and FQNEAQ (reference sequence). The CDR3 loop spans 16 amino acids. J lost 2 bases, V lost 2 bases, and 6 bases had no gene match. This chain's CDR3 is CASSLRGTGVTDTQYF. In DNA, the CDR3 is TGTGCCAGCAGCTTACGCGGGACAGGAGTCACAGATACGCAGTATTTT.

This rearrangement joins TRBV6-1 to TRBJ2-2; 15 bases are shared with TRBD2. J gave up 4 bases and V 5 bases, and 5 bases lay outside the gene matches. The CDR3 runs 17 residues. Germline CDR1 MNHNS, CDR2 SASEGT. The CDR3 here is CASSRTSGRAFTGELFF. CDR3 DNA sequence: TGTGCCAGCAGTCGGACTAGCGGGAGGGCCTTCACCGGGGAGCTGTTTTTT.

The chain combines TRBV4-2 with TRBJ1-5; D gene ambiguous. Germline loops: CDR1 LGHNA, CDR2 YNFKEQ. Trimming pared 0 bases from V and 1 base from J, leaving 7 bases between. There are 15 residues in the CDR3. As DNA, the CDR3 is TGTGCCAGCAGCCAAGATCCGGCAAGCAATCAGCCCCAGCATTTT. It translates to CASSQDPASNQPQHF.

This clonotype was seen more than once but under ten times. The chain joins TRBV20-1 to TRBJ2-3; no definite D call. Germline lookup yields CDR1 DFQATT and CDR2 SNEGSKA (reference sequence). V was clipped by 0 bases and J by 4 bases, with 17 bases between them. CDR3 length: 16 residues. CDR3 sequence reads: CSARDSRKTGPDTQYF. For the CDR3, the DNA is TGCAGTGCTAGAGATTCTCGAAAGACTGGGCCAGATACGCAGTATTTT.

This clonotype has a handful of counts. The J gene is TRBJ2-1, the V gene TRBV18; 10 bases are shared with TRBD1. The CDR3 totals 12 residues. J gave up 15 bases and V 4 bases, and 6 bases lay outside the gene matches. Germline CDR1 and CDR2: KGHSH and LQKENI. The CDR3 loop reads CASSLRQGAPFF. CDR3 in DNA: TGTGCCAGCTCACTGCGACAGGGGGCGCCGTTCTTC.

The chain uses TRBV12-3 or TRBV12-4 and TRBJ2-3, with D maybe TRBD1 (6 bases). This CDR3 contains 15 residues. The V end lost 7 bases, the J end lost 0 bases, and 14 bases lay between the germline ends. The CDR3 here is CASKTGTTSTDTQYF. DNA for the CDR3: TGTGCCAGCAAAACTGGGACAACTAGCACAGATACGCAGTATTTT.

This chain joins TRBV3-1 and TRBJ2-2; 7 nucleotides line up with TRBD2. CDR3 length: 18 amino acids. After removal of 0 bases from V and 0 bases from J, the junction contained 7 bases not matched to a gene. CDR1 LGHDT and CDR2 YNNKEL come from the germline V gene (reference sequence). The CDR3 is CASSQERRSGANTGELFF. The CDR3 DNA reads as TGTGCCAGCAGCCAAGAACGGAGGAGCGGGGCGAACACCGGGGAGCTGTTTTTT.

J is TRBJ2-7 and V is TRBV4-3, with D perhaps TRBD1 or TRBD2 (5 bases each). Trimming took 6 bases from V and 1 from J, leaving 16 bases between them. The CDR3 totals 15 residues. CDR1 is LGHNA, CDR2 YSLEER, per germline. The CDR3 reads CASRRTTEGSYEQYF. The DNA for the CDR3 is TGCGCCAGCAGAAGAACCACCGAGGGGTCCTACGAGCAGTACTTC.

This clonotype was observed a few times. The rearrangement links TRBV7-9 to TRBJ1-2; D perhaps matches TRBD1 (6 bases). The V gene's germline CDR1 is SEHNR and CDR2 FQNEAQ (reference sequence). The CDR3 is 15 amino acids. V was shortened by 0 bases and J by 5 bases, with 13 bases between the two germline ends. The CDR3 DNA reads as TGTGCCAGCAGCTTAGCTGGGGGGCCGGAATATGGCTACACCTTC. Protein sequence: CASSLAGGPEYGYTF.

This rearrangement joins TRBV4-3 to TRBJ2-2; a possible D gene is TRBD1 (6 bases). The CDR3 consists of 14 residues. V was pared by 3 bases and J by 5 bases, with 10 bases between. Germline loops: CDR1 LGHNA, CDR2 YSLEER. The CDR3 region is CASSHFTGTGELFF. The CDR3 DNA reads TGCGCCAGCAGCCATTTTACAGGGACCGGGGAGCTGTTTTTT.

The chain has TRBV7-2 and TRBJ2-7, with D possibly being TRBD2 (6 bases). The V and J ends lost 3 bases and 12 bases respectively, with 15 bases between them. The CDR3 is 12 residues long. CDR1 is SGHTA, CDR2 FQGNSA, per germline. The CDR3 spells CASSLGTYPPYF. The CDR3 DNA is TGTGCCAGCAGCTTGGGGACTTACCCCCCGTACTTC. Filled out from reference TRBV7-2 and TRBJ2-7, the complete variable domain reads GAGVSQSPSNKVTEKGKDVELRCDPISGHTALYWYRQSLGQGLEFLIYFQGNSAPDKSGLPSDRFSAERTGGSVSTLTIQRTQQEDSAVYLCASSLGTYPPYFGPGTRLTVT.

The rearrangement links TRBV18 to TRBJ2-1; perhaps TRBD2 as D (5 bases). V was clipped by 5 bases and J by 0 bases, with 11 bases between them. Germline CDR1 is KGHSH and CDR2 is LQKENI. This CDR3 spans 15 amino acids. CDR3 in amino acids: CASSTAAGSYNEQFF. The CDR3 region has the DNA TGTGCCAGCTCAACAGCGGCGGGCTCCTACAATGAGCAGTTCTTC.

The chain is built from TRBV15 and TRBJ1-1; 7 bases are shared with TRBD1. The CDR3 loop spans 14 amino acids. CDR1 and CDR2 from the germline V gene are LNHNV and YYDKDF (reference sequence). With 7 bases clipped from V and 2 bases from J, the junction kept 7 bases outside the gene matches. The CDR3: CATTPDRANTEAFF. The CDR3 DNA reads as TGTGCCACCACTCCCGACAGGGCTAACACTGAAGCTTTCTTT. Filled out from reference TRBV15 and TRBJ1-1, the complete variable domain reads DAMVIQNPRYQVTQFGKPVTLSCSQTLNHNVMYWYQQKSSQAPKLLFHYYDKDFNNEADTPDNFQSRRPNTSFCFLDIRSPGLGDTAMYLCATTPDRANTEAFFGQGTRLTVV.